These T cell receptor beta chains were read from a single sample in a study of cytomegalovirus exposure and HLA in healthy donors. Sequencing was performed with immunoSEQ multiplex PCR; in TCRdb, only in-frame clones are kept and a portion is missing. The repertoire holds 200,000 or so clones, 70% to 80% seen once, with over 2% in the top ten. Sequenced material: PBMCs. The receptors derive from a woman in her twenties or thirties in good health and CMV-seropositive. The CDR3 runs from the conserved cysteine through the conserved F or W. A D gene is named only where the DNA matches it firmly. The size entry is marked missing in some rows and otherwise reads once, few, many or a size class.

CDR3 DNA	CDR3 protein	D gene	J gene	V gene	clone size
TGCAGCGTCGGAACGGCGGTAGGTCAGTACTTC	CSVGTAVGQYF	NA	TRBJ2-7	TRBV29-1	once
TGCGCCAGCAGCTTGGCCTCGAGGTCCGGGGAGCTGTTTTTT	CASSLASRSGELFF	NA	TRBJ2-2	TRBV5-1	NA
TGTGCCTGTCGCTCGGGGGGGCGTGATACGCAGTATTTT	CACRSGGRDTQYF	TRBD2	TRBJ2-3	TRBV28	NA
TGTGCCAGTAGTAAACAGGGGGCGAGCTATGGCTACACCTTC	CASSKQGASYGYTF	TRBD1	TRBJ1-2	TRBV19	once
TGCGCCACACGAGACCTACGGGGTCAGTCCTACAATGAGCAGTTCTTC	CATRDLRGQSYNEQFF	NA	TRBJ2-1	TRBV5-1	NA
TGTGCCTGGAGTTTCCGGGACAGGGGGCGCGATAGCAATCAGCCCCAGCATTTT	CAWSFRDRGRDSNQPQHF	TRBD1	TRBJ1-5	TRBV30	NA
TGTGCCAGCAGTTCCCTAGCGGGAGGCGGTGTCTCCTACAATGAGCAGTTCTTC	CASSSLAGGGVSYNEQFF	TRBD2	TRBJ2-1	TRBV28	NA
TGCGCCAGCAGCTTGGGGGGCCTCGGGGAGACCCAGTACTTC	CASSLGGLGETQYF	NA	TRBJ2-5	TRBV5-1	NA
TGCGCCAGCAGCCAAGATCGTAAGGTAGCGGGACCAACTGGGGATGAGCAGTTCTTC	CASSQDRKVAGPTGDEQFF	TRBD2	TRBJ2-1	TRBV4-1	NA
TGTGCCAGCAGGCGGACAGGGAACACCGGGGAGCTGTTTTTT	CASRRTGNTGELFF	TRBD1	TRBJ2-2	TRBV6-5	few
TGTGCCAGCAGATACGGGACAGGGAAGTGGGGGGAGCTGTTTTTT	CASRYGTGKWGELFF	TRBD1	TRBJ2-2	TRBV27	NA
TGTGCCAGCAGGAGCCCGTCCGGGACAGGGAATTATGAGCAGTACTTC	CASRSPSGTGNYEQYF	TRBD1	TRBJ2-7	TRBV28	once
TGTGCTAGTGGTCAAAGGGAGGGAGAGACCCAGTACTTC	CASGQREGETQYF	TRBD2	TRBJ2-5	TRBV12-5	once
TGCAGCGTAGAAAAAGGGGCCTCCGGATTGGCGCAGTATTTT	CSVEKGASGLAQYF	NA	TRBJ2-3	TRBV29-1	NA
TGTGCCAGTAGTGGCCGGACAGCCTATGGCTACACCTTC	CASSGRTAYGYTF	NA	TRBJ1-2	TRBV19	NA
TGTGCCAGCAGCTCCCCGACCTCCTGGGGCGGTGGCTACACCTTC	CASSSPTSWGGGYTF	NA	TRBJ1-2	TRBV5-4	NA
TGTGCCAGCAGTTCGCCGGGACTAGCGGCGTACGAGCAGTACTTC	CASSSPGLAAYEQYF	TRBD2	TRBJ2-7	TRBV28	NA
TGTGCCTGGCGTCTAATCGGCGCTGGCAGGCTCTATGGCTACACCTTC	CAWRLIGAGRLYGYTF	NA	TRBJ1-2	TRBV30	NA